A single sample gave rise to the 6 T cell receptor beta chains below, sequenced in a study of blood T cells in healthy people across ages (dated by TCRdb to the mid-2010s). Libraries were built with 5' RACE. This sample was sequenced with an Illumina HiSeq 2500. A second 7 to 11 cycle PCR used a sample-barcoded 5' primer and a J-beta primer mix. TCRdb handled the public reads itself, with Q25 trimming in fastp and clone calling in MiXCR, and kept productive beta chains. CDR3 protein sequences are deduplicated, and each keeps its most common genes and DNA. This sample is represented by some 760,000 distinct CDR3 sequences; 20% to 25% of them were singletons. The top ten hold more than 7.5% of the sample. The same specimen was also included in a second study, on T cells of mothers and their children.

Sequencing was performed on blood. The receptor source for this set is a boy under 18 in good health.

This clonotype was seen more than once but under ten times. V is TRBV7-9 and J is TRBJ2-6; D perhaps matches TRBD1 (6 bases). The CDR3 extends over 14 amino acids. CDR1 is SEHNR, CDR2 FQNEAQ, per germline (reference sequence). With 5 bases removed from V and 7 bases from J, the gap between germline ends came to 12 bases. In DNA form, the CDR3 reads TGTGCCAGCAGCCGAAACAGGGTAGCCAACGTCCTGACTTTC. Amino acids: CASSRNRVANVLTF.

This clonotype was counted ten times or more. As DNA, the CDR3 is TGCGCCAGCAGTCCCGGACTAGCGGACAATGAGCAGTTCTTC. Protein product: CASSPGLADNEQFF. V gene TRBV5-1 combines with J gene TRBJ2-1; TRBD2 matches 10 bases. Germline V CDR1 and CDR2: SGHRS, YFSETQ. There are 14 residues in the CDR3. V was clipped by 5 bases and J by 5 bases; unmatched bases: 4.

Remarks on this clonotype: Germline is not matched at one junction end, which may reflect a read error. The chain combines TRBV7-2 with TRBJ2-3; a possible D gene is TRBD1 (5 bases). The CDR3 spans 13 residues. CDR1 is SGHTA and CDR2 is FQGNSA in the germline V gene. DNA of the CDR3: TGTGCCAGCAGCTTAGTTGGCACAGGTACGCAGTATTTT. Translated, it gives CASSLVGTGTQYF.

This clonotype was seen a handful of times. The chain recombines TRBV20-1 with TRBJ1-2, with 7 positions matching TRBD1. The ends lost 1 base at V and 4 bases at J; junction bases unmatched: 6. This CDR3 contains 14 residues. Germline CDR1 DFQATT, CDR2 SNEGSKA (reference sequence). CDR3 sequence: CSARVQGPGYGYTF. In nucleotides, the CDR3 is TGCAGTGCTAGAGTACAGGGGCCCGGCTATGGCTACACCTTC.

The V gene is TRBV5-5, the J gene TRBJ2-4; 7 bases map to TRBD2. The CDR3 covers 14 residues. V shed 4 bases, J shed 7 bases, and the junction held 8 bases outside the gene matches. Germline V lookup: CDR1 SGHKS, CDR2 YYEKEE (reference sequence). CDR3 nucleotide sequence: TGTGCCAGCAGCCCACGACTAGCCACTAACATTCAGTACTTC. This translates into CASSPRLATNIQYF.

This clonotype was seen only a few times. The rearrangement links TRBV5-1 to TRBJ2-5; 8 bases are shared with TRBD1. Germline V gene lookup returns CDR1 SGHRS and CDR2 YFSETQ. V shed 0 bases and J 5 bases; nucleotides not matched to a gene: 9. The CDR3 covers 16 residues. The CDR3 here is CASSLGSTGTGETQYF. In DNA form, the CDR3 reads TGCGCCAGCAGCTTGGGCTCCACCGGGACAGGCGAGACCCAGTACTTC.